The sequence of this T cell receptor (beta chain) was determined in a study of shared clonotypes between healthy human individuals. TCRdb's table, derived via immunoSEQ multiplex PCR, lists solely in-frame clones and lacks some. The sample shows 850,000 to 1,100,000 clones, roughly 80% of them seen only once. V lost 10 bases, J lost 2 bases, and 8 bases lay in between. Germline V gene lookup returns CDR1 ENHRY and CDR2 SYGVKD. The CDR3 runs to 12 residues. The specimen sequenced was memory CD4+ T cells from PBMCs. Described subset: CD45RA-negative fraction. The chain combines TRBV10-3 with TRBJ2-2; the D gene could be TRBD1 or TRBD2 (5 bases each). This receptor was taken from a man aged 18-30 years in good health. Some clones in this sample may be carry-over from other donors' samples. CDR3 residues: CATGANTGELFF. The CDR3 coding sequence is TGTGCCACCGGGGCTAACACCGGGGAGCTGTTTTTT.